The 13 T cell receptor beta chains in this list originate from one sample, sequenced in a study of shared clonotypes between healthy human individuals. Sequencing used immunoSEQ multiplex PCR; TCRdb keeps in-frame clones, though not all of them. The table records under 600,000 clones, around 97% of them present only once. Material for sequencing was naive CD4+ T cells sorted from blood. Subset meaning: CD45RA+ positively selected. All receptors derive from a woman in her twenties or thirties in good health.

The chain carries TRBV7-3 and TRBJ2-7; D not certain. CDR3 length: 14 residues. V lost 2 bases, J lost 3 bases, and 11 bases lay in between. Per the germline V gene, CDR1 is SGHTA and CDR2 is FQGTGA. CDR3 DNA sequence: TGTGCCAGCAGCTTAGACGGCAGGAGCTACGAGCAGTACTTC. Translation: CASSLDGRSYEQYF.

J is TRBJ2-3 and V is TRBV28, with D possibly being TRBD2 (5 bases). Looked up from germline, CDR1 is MDHEN and CDR2 is SYDVKM. With 6 bases removed from V and 3 bases from J, the gap between germline ends came to 7 bases. CDR3 size: 12 residues. The CDR3 DNA reads TGTGCCAGCAGGGAGGTAACAGATACGCAGTATTTT. Translation gives CASREVTDTQYF.

This chain joins TRBV5-1 and TRBJ2-3; 7 nucleotides align to TRBD2. From germline, CDR1 is SGHRS and CDR2 YFSETQ. The CDR3 consists of 16 residues. V lost 0 bases, J lost 2 bases, and 6 bases stayed unmatched. The CDR3 loop reads CASSLGSGTTTDTQYF. The CDR3, as DNA: TGCGCCAGCAGCTTGGGGAGCGGGACGACCACAGATACGCAGTATTTT.

This rearrangement joins TRBV9 to TRBJ2-2; D remains unclear. The CDR3 is 16 amino acids. Germline values: CDR1 SGDLS, CDR2 YYNGEE. The V and J ends lost 3 bases and 1 base respectively, with 13 bases between them. CDR3 sequence: CASSDVAEWNTGELFF. CDR3 sequence (DNA): TGTGCCAGCAGCGACGTAGCCGAGTGGAACACCGGGGAGCTGTTTTTT.

This clone was detected only once. This rearrangement joins TRBV6-4 to TRBJ2-1; 7 nucleotides line up with TRBD2. The CDR3 extends over 16 amino acids. Germline V gene sequence: CDR1 MRHNA, CDR2 SNTAGT. V lost 7 bases to trimming and J lost 3 bases; unmatched junction nucleotides: 12. The CDR3 is CASKGFSASGYNEQFF. In DNA, the CDR3 is TGTGCCAGCAAAGGCTTCTCGGCTAGCGGCTACAATGAGCAGTTCTTC.

This clone has more than one count but fewer than ten. The genes are TRBV10-2 and TRBJ1-5; D is uncertain. Germline V gives CDR1 WSHSY, CDR2 SAAADI. Trimming took off 3 bases at V and 0 bases at J, with 9 bases between the two ends. The CDR3 runs 15 residues. The CDR3 protein is CASSEEGVSNQPQHF. Here the CDR3 DNA reads TGCGCCAGCAGTGAAGAGGGAGTTAGCAATCAGCCCCAGCATTTT.

This clone was seen only a few times. The chain carries TRBV18 and TRBJ2-2; maybe TRBD2 (6 bases). CDR1 is KGHSH and CDR2 is LQKENI in the germline V gene. This CDR3 has 14 residues. Trimming cost V 3 bases and J 4 bases, with 9 bases left between them. The CDR3 coding sequence is TGTGCCAGCTCACCCCGGGAGCGCACCGGGGAGCTGTTTTTT. It codes for CASSPRERTGELFF.

The chain carries TRBV27 and TRBJ1-3, with a tentative D call TRBD1 (5 bases). The germline V and J ends were trimmed by 4 bases and 0 bases, with 22 bases remaining between them. Germline values: CDR1 MNHEY, CDR2 SMNVEV (reference sequence). The CDR3 loop spans 19 amino acids. The CDR3 nucleotides are TGTGCCAGCAGTTCGCTAGGGCCCGCGACAGATTACTCTGGAAACACCATATATTTT. Encoded protein: CASSSLGPATDYSGNTIYF.

J is TRBJ1-1 and V is TRBV5-1; D not certain. The CDR3 consists of 13 residues. CDR1 SGHRS and CDR2 YFSETQ come from the germline V gene. Deletions cut 0 bases from V and 1 base from J, with 4 bases between. CDR3 loop: CASSLEQNTEAFF. The CDR3 DNA follows: TGCGCCAGCAGCTTGGAACAGAACACTGAAGCTTTCTTT.

The rearrangement joins TRBV18 to TRBJ2-1; D might be TRBD1 (5 bases). Per the germline V gene, CDR1 is KGHSH and CDR2 is LQKENI. V lost 4 bases, J lost 0 bases, and 10 bases lay in between. There are 15 residues in the CDR3. CDR3 sequence reads: CASSRLDSSYNEQFF. The CDR3 region has the DNA TGTGCCAGCTCACGGTTAGACAGCTCCTACAATGAGCAGTTCTTC.

J is TRBJ2-1 and V is TRBV27; perhaps TRBD1 as D (5 bases). Germline CDR1 reads MNHEY; CDR2 reads SMNVEV (reference sequence). The CDR3 covers 14 residues. The V end was cut by 6 bases, the J end by 6 bases, with 15 bases between. CDR3 nucleotides: TGTGCCAGCAGCACTCAGGGAATAAGCAATGAGCAGTTCTTC. Amino acids: CASSTQGISNEQFF.

The rearrangement links TRBV19 to TRBJ2-3, with D possibly being TRBD1 (6 bases). V shed 2 bases and J shed 7 bases, with 7 bases lying between them. The CDR3 has 12 residues. Germline V gene lookup returns CDR1 LNHDA and CDR2 SQIVND (reference sequence). The CDR3 DNA sequence: TGTGCCAGTAGTATATGGGGGCATACGCAGTATTTT. Amino acids: CASSIWGHTQYF.

This chain uses TRBV19 with TRBJ2-1, with 9 bases matching TRBD2. The V and J ends lost 6 bases and 3 bases, in that order; junction bases with no gene match: 6. CDR1 and CDR2 from the germline V gene are LNHDA and SQIVND (reference sequence). The CDR3 consists of 15 residues. CDR3 in DNA: TGTGCCAGTAGCCTTAGCGGGAGCGTCTACAATGAGCAGTTCTTC. This codes for CASSLSGSVYNEQFF.